The 10 T cell receptor beta chains given below trace back to one sample, sequenced in a study of T cell responses to AZD1222 COVID-19 vaccine. Clones were read by immunoSEQ multiplex PCR, and TCRdb kept only the in-frame ones, dropping some. The data contain about 190,000 clones, 90% to 95% of them singletons. The specimen was peripheral blood, collected on day 0 of AZD1222 vaccination. These receptors all come from an adult in good health.

The chain links TRBV28 to TRBJ1-1; the D gene is possibly TRBD1 (6 bases). With 2 bases removed from V and 7 bases from J, the gap between germline ends came to 14 bases. Germline V gene data show CDR1 as MDHEN and CDR2 as SYDVKM. This CDR3 is 14 amino acids long. The CDR3 DNA reads as TGTGCCAGCAGTTTAAGAGGGACATCTGATGAAGCTTTCTTT. The encoded protein is CASSLRGTSDEAFF. The whole variable domain, filled in from reference TRBV28 and TRBJ1-1, reads DVKVTQSSRYLVKRTGEKVFLECVQDMDHENMFWYRQDPGLGLRLIYFSYDVKMKEKGDIPEGYSVSREKKERFSLILESASTNQTSMYLCASSLRGTSDEAFFGQGTRLTVV.

The rearrangement uses TRBV28 and TRBJ2-7; 7 nucleotides match TRBD2. CDR3 length equals 15 residues. The V and J ends lost 7 bases and 2 bases, in that order; junction bases with no gene match: 11. Germline CDR1 reads MDHEN; CDR2 reads SYDVKM. CDR3 in amino acids: CASTSASGGAYEQYF. DNA for the CDR3: TGTGCCAGCACCTCCGCTAGCGGCGGGGCCTACGAGCAGTACTTC.

This chain joins TRBV29-1 and TRBJ1-2, with D perhaps TRBD1 (6 bases). Germline CDR1 SQVTM, CDR2 ANQGSEA. Trimming stripped 7 bases from V and 5 bases from J, with 14 bases between. This CDR3 contains 12 residues. The CDR3 DNA sequence: TGCAGCGCCAACAGGGAGGTTTATGGCTACACCTTC. Translation gives CSANREVYGYTF. The variable domain in full, completed from reference TRBV29-1 and TRBJ1-2, reads SAVISQKPSRDICQRGTSLTIQCQVDSQVTMMFWYRQQPGQSLTLIATANQGSEATYESGFVIDKFPISRPNLTFSTLTVSNMSPEDSSIYLCSANREVYGYTFGSGTRLTVV.

This rearrangement joins TRBV28 to TRBJ2-5; no firm D call. The V and J ends lost 3 bases and 7 bases respectively, with 21 bases between them. Germline loops: CDR1 MDHEN, CDR2 SYDVKM. The CDR3 loop spans 16 amino acids. The chain's CDR3 is CASSLLWKKKVGTQYF. The DNA of the CDR3 is TGTGCCAGCAGTTTGCTGTGGAAAAAGAAAGTTGGGACCCAGTACTTC.

This clone appeared a single time. The chain employs TRBV9 and TRBJ2-7, with D possibly matching TRBD2 (6 bases). Looked up from germline, CDR1 is SGDLS and CDR2 is YYNGEE. The CDR3 extends over 14 amino acids. The germline V and J ends were trimmed by 3 bases and 3 bases, with 13 bases remaining between them. The CDR3, as DNA: TGTGCCAGCAGCGCGGGACTCGACTACTACGAGCAGTACTTC. It translates to CASSAGLDYYEQYF.

The CDR3 DNA is TGTGCCAGCAGGAACAGGGAAAATCAGCCCCAGCATTTT. It is translated as CASRNRENQPQHF. The chain joins TRBV2 to TRBJ1-5, with D perhaps TRBD1 (6 bases). Germline V CDR1 and CDR2: SNHLY, FYNNEI. The V and J ends lost 6 bases and 4 bases respectively, with 10 bases between them. The CDR3 length is 13 residues.

This clone was observed once. This chain connects TRBV18 to TRBJ1-1; weak D call: TRBD1 (5 bases). The germline V gene encodes CDR1 KGHSH and CDR2 LQKENI. This CDR3 has 17 amino acids. V was cut by 5 bases and J by 0 bases, with 19 bases left in between. This CDR3 reads CASSSLSPQGMNTEAFF. CDR3 coding DNA: TGTGCCAGCTCATCCCTATCCCCGCAGGGAATGAACACTGAAGCTTTCTTT.

The chain carries TRBV6-5 and TRBJ2-2; TRBD1 agrees at 9 bases. With V trimmed by 6 bases and J by 7 bases, 9 bases remained unmatched. The CDR3 has 15 residues. Germline CDR1 is MNHEY and CDR2 is SVGAGI. This chain's CDR3 is CASSPGTGPHGELFF. The CDR3 DNA follows: TGTGCCAGCAGCCCCGGGACAGGGCCCCACGGGGAGCTGTTTTTT.

The chain links TRBV11-3 to TRBJ1-2; TRBD1 might be the D (6 bases). Trimming shortened V by 4 bases and J by 6 bases, and 9 bases separated the two germline ends. Germline assignment: CDR1 SGHNT and CDR2 YENEEA. CDR3 length: 12 residues. The CDR3 reads CASSSRGNGYTF. DNA of the CDR3: TGTGCCAGCAGCTCCAGGGGAAATGGCTACACCTTC.

The gene calls are TRBV7-3 and TRBJ1-1; D call uncertain. CDR3 length: 14 residues. Looked up from germline, CDR1 is SGHTA and CDR2 is FQGTGA. V was trimmed by 5 bases and J by 1 base, leaving 11 bases between them. The CDR3 coding sequence is TGTGCCAGCAGCCCCGGTTGGACGAACACTGAAGCTTTCTTT. Its protein product is CASSPGWTNTEAFF.